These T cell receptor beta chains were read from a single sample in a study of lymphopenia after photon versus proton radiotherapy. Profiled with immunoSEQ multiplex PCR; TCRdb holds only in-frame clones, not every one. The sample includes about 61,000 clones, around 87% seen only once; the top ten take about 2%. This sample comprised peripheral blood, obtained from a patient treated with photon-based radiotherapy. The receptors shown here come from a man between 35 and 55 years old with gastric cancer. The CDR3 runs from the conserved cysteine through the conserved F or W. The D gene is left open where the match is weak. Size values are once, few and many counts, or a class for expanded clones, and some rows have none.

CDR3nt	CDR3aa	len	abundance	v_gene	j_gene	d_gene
TGTGCCACGGACAGTGGGTCCGGGGAGCTGTTTTTT	CATDSGSGELFF	12	-	TRBV6-5	TRBJ2-2	-
TGTGCCAGTAGTACCACAGGCCCCAATCAGCCCCAGCATTTT	CASSTTGPNQPQHF	14	-	TRBV19	TRBJ1-5	-
TGTGCCAGCAGCTTTTCTACCCTAGCGGCCTATAACAATGAGCAGTTCTTC	CASSFSTLAAYNNEQFF	17	-	TRBV5-6	TRBJ2-1	TRBD2
TGCGCCAGCAGCGCCACCCCGGGACAGGGCACAGATACGCAGTATTTT	CASSATPGQGTDTQYF	16	-	TRBV4-1	TRBJ2-3	TRBD1
TGTGCCAGCAGCTTAGATGGGAAATCCTACAATGAGCAGTTCTTC	CASSLDGKSYNEQFF	15	-	TRBV11-3	TRBJ2-1	-
TGTGCCAGCACCTTAGGGACGGGGAAAGAGACCCAGTACTTC	CASTLGTGKETQYF	14	-	TRBV11-2	TRBJ2-5	-
TGTGCCAGCAGCCGGGACAGGGTGAACGAGCAGTACTTC	CASSRDRVNEQYF	13	-	TRBV7-2	TRBJ2-7	TRBD1
TGTGCCAGCAGGATGACAGACAACTATGGCTACACCTTC	CASRMTDNYGYTF	13	-	TRBV11-3	TRBJ1-2	-
TGTGCCAGCAGCTTGGGCTCCTATAATTCACCCCTCCACTTT	CASSLGSYNSPLHF	14	-	TRBV5-6	TRBJ1-6	-
TGTGCCAGCAGCTTTCCCATGGGGAGTGGGGAGACCCAGTACTTC	CASSFPMGSGETQYF	15	once	TRBV11-2	TRBJ2-5	-
TGTGCCAGTAGTATAGGGGGCGGCGGAGCTGGAAACACCATATATTTT	CASSIGGGGAGNTIYF	16	-	TRBV19	TRBJ1-3	-
TGTGCCAGCAGGCCCGGGACAGGGGGCCGAAATGAGCAGTTCTTC	CASRPGTGGRNEQFF	15	-	TRBV27	TRBJ2-1	TRBD1
TGCGCCAGCAGGCCGGGACGATCATCCACCGGGGAGCTGTTTTTT	CASRPGRSSTGELFF	15	-	TRBV10-2	TRBJ2-2	-
TGTGCCAGCAGTTTAATTGGCGAACCCCAGCATTTT	CASSLIGEPQHF	12	-	TRBV27	TRBJ1-5	-
TGTGCCAGCAGTGAAACGCCAGGGCGCGCCGGGGAGCTGTTTTTT	CASSETPGRAGELFF	15	-	TRBV2	TRBJ2-2	-
TGTGCCAGCAGCTTACGGGGCAACGAGCAGTACTTC	CASSLRGNEQYF	12	-	TRBV11-2	TRBJ2-7	-
TGTGCCAGCACCCTCTCGGGGTTCGCTGGCTACACCTTC	CASTLSGFAGYTF	13	-	TRBV7-2	TRBJ1-2	-
TGTGCCAGCAGCTTTGGGGGTCGGTGGAGCACTGAAGCTTTCTTT	CASSFGGRWSTEAFF	15	-	TRBV13	TRBJ1-1	-
TGTGCCAGCAGCTCGGACCGTATGAACACTGAAGCTTTCTTT	CASSSDRMNTEAFF	14	-	TRBV11-3	TRBJ1-1	-
TGTGCCAGCAGTGAATACAGAACCGGCGACGAGCAGTACTTC	CASSEYRTGDEQYF	14	-	TRBV6-1	TRBJ2-7	-
TGTGCCAGCAGTTTCACAGGGGGAGGAGGGGCCGGGGAGCTGTTTTTT	CASSFTGGGGAGELFF	16	-	TRBV27	TRBJ2-2	TRBD1
TGTGCCAGCAGCGGTCCACCAGGGGGGGAAGAGACCCAGTACTTC	CASSGPPGGEETQYF	15	-	TRBV4-2	TRBJ2-5	-
TGTGCCAGCAGCTTCGCAAGGGGATCCTATGGCTACACCTTC	CASSFARGSYGYTF	14	-	TRBV7-2	TRBJ1-2	-
TGTGCCAGCGACAGGGCAGGGACCCAGTACTTC	CASDRAGTQYF	11	-	TRBV6-1	TRBJ2-5	TRBD1
TGTGCCAGCAGCCCCCGAGGCAGTAAAGAGACCCAGTACTTC	CASSPRGSKETQYF	14	-	TRBV9	TRBJ2-5	-
TGTGCCAGTAGAACGACAGGGGATGGAAACACCATATATTTT	CASRTTGDGNTIYF	14	-	TRBV19	TRBJ1-3	TRBD1
TGTGCCTGGAGTGATGGACAGGGTGAACAGCCCCAGCATTTT	CAWSDGQGEQPQHF	14	few	TRBV30	TRBJ1-5	TRBD1
TGTGCCACCCAACGCGGGGGCCCGAACACCGGGGAGCTGTTTTTT	CATQRGGPNTGELFF	15	-	TRBV7-2	TRBJ2-2	-
TGTGCCAGTAGTCCCACCCCCACTAGCGGGGGGGCACGCTCCTACGAGCAGTACTTC	CASSPTPTSGGARSYEQYF	19	once	TRBV19	TRBJ2-7	TRBD2
TGTGCTAGTGGCCACGAAGGAGGAAGTCACAATGAGCAGTTCTTC	CASGHEGGSHNEQFF	15	-	TRBV12-5	TRBJ2-1	-
TGTGCCAGCAGTGGTGGGAAAAACTATGGCTACACCTTC	CASSGGKNYGYTF	13	few	TRBV25-1	TRBJ1-2	-
TGTGCCAGCAGTTTGGGGGGGGCGCTGAATTCACCCCTCCACTTT	CASSLGGALNSPLHF	15	-	TRBV27	TRBJ1-6	-
TGTGCCACCAGCAGAGATCCCCGACAGGGCACTAATGAAAAACTGTTTTTT	CATSRDPRQGTNEKLFF	17	-	TRBV15	TRBJ1-4	TRBD1
TGCAGTGCTGGGGACGGGTCTTTCTTT	CSAGDGSFF	9	-	TRBV20-1	TRBJ1-1	-
TGCGCCAGCAGCCTTACCGGGACTACGGGGGAGACCCAGTACTTC	CASSLTGTTGETQYF	15	-	TRBV5-1	TRBJ2-5	TRBD2
TGTGCCAGCTCACCCGGACGGGGGACAGATACGCAGTATTTT	CASSPGRGTDTQYF	14	-	TRBV18	TRBJ2-3	-
TGTGCCACCCCCGGGGGGTCCGACCCGACGAATGAGCAGTTCTTC	CATPGGSDPTNEQFF	15	-	TRBV2	TRBJ2-1	TRBD2
TGTGCCAGCAGCTTAGGGGATTCTTCACCCCTCCACTTT	CASSLGDSSPLHF	13	once	TRBV5-6	TRBJ1-6	-
TGTGCCAGCAGTGGGTTAGCGGGGGGGATCACAGATACGCAGTATTTT	CASSGLAGGITDTQYF	16	-	TRBV25-1	TRBJ2-3	TRBD2
TGTGCCAGCAGCGTCTTAGGGATAGACGGAAAAGAGACCCAGTACTTC	CASSVLGIDGKETQYF	16	once	TRBV7-9	TRBJ2-5	-